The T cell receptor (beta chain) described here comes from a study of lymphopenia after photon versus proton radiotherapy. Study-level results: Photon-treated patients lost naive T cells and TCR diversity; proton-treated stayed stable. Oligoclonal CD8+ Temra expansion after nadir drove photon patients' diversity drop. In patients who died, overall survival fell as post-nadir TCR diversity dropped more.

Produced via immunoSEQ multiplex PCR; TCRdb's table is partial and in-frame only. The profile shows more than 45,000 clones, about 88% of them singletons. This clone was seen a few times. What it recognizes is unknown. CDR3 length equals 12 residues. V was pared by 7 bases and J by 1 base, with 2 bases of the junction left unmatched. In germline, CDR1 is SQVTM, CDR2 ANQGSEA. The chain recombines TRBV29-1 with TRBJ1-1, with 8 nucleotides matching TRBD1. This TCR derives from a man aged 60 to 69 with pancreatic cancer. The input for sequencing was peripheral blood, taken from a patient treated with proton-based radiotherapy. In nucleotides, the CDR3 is TGCAGCGCGGACAGGGCGAACACTGAAGCTTTCTTT. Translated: CSADRANTEAFF.